What follows are 4 T cell receptor beta chains derived from one specimen sequenced in a study of T cells in Graves' hyperthyroidism and ophthalmopathy. What was amplified from RNA transcripts were TCR beta CDR3 regions. Initially, a first-round RT-PCR of the TCR CDR3 employed the HTBI primer set. A single record per CDR3 protein comes from TCRdb applying MiXCR to the multiplex PCR reads. The table shows 90,000 to 120,000 distinct CDR3 sequences, with approximately 15% occurring only once. Input material: blood. These receptors were collected from a woman in her 50s with Graves' hyperthyroidism.

This clonotype was picked up many times. J is TRBJ1-5 and V is TRBV6-1; D might be TRBD1 (5 bases). CDR1 and CDR2 (germline): MNHNS, SASEGT. V lost 6 bases, J lost 4 bases, and 10 bases lay in between. This CDR3 spans 13 amino acids. CDR3 DNA sequence: TGTGCCAGCAGCTCCAAGGGGAATCAGCCCCAGCATTTT. This gives the protein CASSSKGNQPQHF.

The chain uses TRBV3-1 and TRBJ1-1; D gene ambiguous. The V end was cut by 4 bases, the J end by 2 bases, with 2 bases between. CDR3 length equals 11 residues. Germline lookup yields CDR1 LGHDT and CDR2 YNNKEL (reference sequence). CDR3 nucleotide sequence: TGTGCCAGCAGCCCAAACACTGAAGCTTTCTTT. Residues: CASSPNTEAFF.

This clonotype was seen many times. J is TRBJ2-3 and V is TRBV13; a weak D match, TRBD2 (6 bases). This CDR3 is built from 17 residues. Trimming stripped 4 bases from V and 2 bases from J, with 19 bases between. The V gene's germline CDR1 is PRHDT and CDR2 FYEKMQ (reference sequence). CDR3 region: CASSSAREEGYTDTQYF. The CDR3 nucleotides read TGTGCCAGCAGCTCCGCCCGTGAGGAGGGATACACAGATACGCAGTATTTT.

This clonotype turned up a few times. The chain has TRBV27 and TRBJ2-2, with 9 bases identical to TRBD2. Trimming removed 5 bases from V and 4 bases from J; junction bases left unmatched: 8. This CDR3 has 16 residues. Germline CDR1 MNHEY, CDR2 SMNVEV (reference sequence). The CDR3 coding sequence is TGTGCCAGCAGTCATGATAGCGGGAGCGGCACCGGGGAGCTGTTTTTT. Amino acid sequence: CASSHDSGSGTGELFF.